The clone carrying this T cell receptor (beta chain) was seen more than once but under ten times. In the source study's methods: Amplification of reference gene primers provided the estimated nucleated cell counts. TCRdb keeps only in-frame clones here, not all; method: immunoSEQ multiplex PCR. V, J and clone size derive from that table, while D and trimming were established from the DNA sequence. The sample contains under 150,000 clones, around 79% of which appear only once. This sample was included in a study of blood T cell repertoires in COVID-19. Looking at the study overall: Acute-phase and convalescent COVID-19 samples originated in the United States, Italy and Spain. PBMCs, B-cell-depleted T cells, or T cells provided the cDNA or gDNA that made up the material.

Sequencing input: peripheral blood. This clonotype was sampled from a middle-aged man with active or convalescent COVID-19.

The CDR3 DNA sequence: TGTGCCAGCAGTGAAGCGGCGGGGGGCGGCACAGATACGCAGTATTTT. Protein: CASSEAAGGGTDTQYF. The rearrangement uses TRBV2 and TRBJ2-3, with 8 bases matching TRBD2. V was pared by 0 bases and J by 1 base, with 3 bases of the junction left unmatched. Germline V CDR1 and CDR2: SNHLY, FYNNEI. The CDR3 sequence is 16 residues long.